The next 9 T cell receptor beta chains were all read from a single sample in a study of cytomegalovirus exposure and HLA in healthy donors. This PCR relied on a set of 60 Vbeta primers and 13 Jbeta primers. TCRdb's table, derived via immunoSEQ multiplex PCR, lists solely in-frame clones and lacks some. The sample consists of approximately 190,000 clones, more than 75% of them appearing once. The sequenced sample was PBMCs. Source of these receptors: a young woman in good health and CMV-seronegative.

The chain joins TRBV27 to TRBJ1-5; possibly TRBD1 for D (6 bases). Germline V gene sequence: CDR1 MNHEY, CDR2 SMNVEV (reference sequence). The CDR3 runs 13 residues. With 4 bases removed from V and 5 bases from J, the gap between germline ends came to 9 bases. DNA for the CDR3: TGTGCCAGCAGTTGGGGACAACATCAGCCCCAGCATTTT. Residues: CASSWGQHQPQHF.

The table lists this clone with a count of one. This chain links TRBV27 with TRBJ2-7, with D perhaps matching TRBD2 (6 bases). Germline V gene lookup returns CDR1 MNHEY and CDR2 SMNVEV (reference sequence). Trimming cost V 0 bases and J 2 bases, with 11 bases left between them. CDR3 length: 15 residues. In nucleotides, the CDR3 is TGTGCCAGCAGTTTATCGAGCGGGTTGGCCTACGAGCAGTACTTC. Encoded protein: CASSLSSGLAYEQYF.

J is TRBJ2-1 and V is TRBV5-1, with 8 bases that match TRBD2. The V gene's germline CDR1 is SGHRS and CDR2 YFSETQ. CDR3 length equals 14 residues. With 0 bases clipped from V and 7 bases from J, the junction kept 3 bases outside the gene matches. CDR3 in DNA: TGCGCCAGCAGCTTGGGACTAGCGTTTAATGAGCAGTTCTTC. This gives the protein CASSLGLAFNEQFF.

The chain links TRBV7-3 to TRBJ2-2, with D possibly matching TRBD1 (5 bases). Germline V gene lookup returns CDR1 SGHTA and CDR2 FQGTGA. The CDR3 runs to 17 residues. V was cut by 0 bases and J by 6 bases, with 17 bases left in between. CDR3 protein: CASSLTNPGQGAGELFF. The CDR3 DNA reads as TGTGCCAGCAGCTTAACGAACCCAGGGCAAGGGGCCGGGGAGCTGTTTTTT.

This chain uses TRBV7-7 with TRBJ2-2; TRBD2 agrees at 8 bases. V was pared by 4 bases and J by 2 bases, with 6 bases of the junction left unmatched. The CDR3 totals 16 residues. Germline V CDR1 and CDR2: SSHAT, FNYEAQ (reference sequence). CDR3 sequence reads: CASSSRLAPNTGELFF. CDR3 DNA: TGTGCCAGCAGCTCCCGACTAGCGCCTAACACCGGGGAGCTGTTTTTT.

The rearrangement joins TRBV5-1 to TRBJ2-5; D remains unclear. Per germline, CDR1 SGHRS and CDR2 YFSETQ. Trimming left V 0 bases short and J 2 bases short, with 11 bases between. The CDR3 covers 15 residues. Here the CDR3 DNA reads TGCGCCAGCAGCTTGGCCAGGAATATTCAAGAGACCCAGTACTTC. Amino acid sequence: CASSLARNIQETQYF.

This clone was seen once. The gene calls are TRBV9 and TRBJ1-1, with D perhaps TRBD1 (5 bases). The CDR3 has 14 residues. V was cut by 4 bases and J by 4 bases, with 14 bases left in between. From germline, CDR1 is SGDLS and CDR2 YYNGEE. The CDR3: CASSTLTATTEAFF. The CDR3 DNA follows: TGTGCCAGCAGCACCCTGACAGCTACCACTGAAGCTTTCTTT.

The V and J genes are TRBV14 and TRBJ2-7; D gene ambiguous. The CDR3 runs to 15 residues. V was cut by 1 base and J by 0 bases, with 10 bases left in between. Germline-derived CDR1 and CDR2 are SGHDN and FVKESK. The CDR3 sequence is CASSQGLSSSYEQYF. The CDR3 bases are TGTGCCAGCAGCCAAGGACTCTCGAGCTCCTACGAGCAGTACTTC.

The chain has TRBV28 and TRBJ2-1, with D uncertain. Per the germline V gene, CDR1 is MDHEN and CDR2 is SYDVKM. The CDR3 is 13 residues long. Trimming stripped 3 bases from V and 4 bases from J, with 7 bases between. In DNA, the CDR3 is TGTGCCAGCAGTTTGACGAGGTACAATGAGCAGTTCTTC. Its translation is CASSLTRYNEQFF. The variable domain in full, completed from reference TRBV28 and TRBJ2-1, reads DVKVTQSSRYLVKRTGEKVFLECVQDMDHENMFWYRQDPGLGLRLIYFSYDVKMKEKGDIPEGYSVSREKKERFSLILESASTNQTSMYLCASSLTRYNEQFFGPGTRLTVL.